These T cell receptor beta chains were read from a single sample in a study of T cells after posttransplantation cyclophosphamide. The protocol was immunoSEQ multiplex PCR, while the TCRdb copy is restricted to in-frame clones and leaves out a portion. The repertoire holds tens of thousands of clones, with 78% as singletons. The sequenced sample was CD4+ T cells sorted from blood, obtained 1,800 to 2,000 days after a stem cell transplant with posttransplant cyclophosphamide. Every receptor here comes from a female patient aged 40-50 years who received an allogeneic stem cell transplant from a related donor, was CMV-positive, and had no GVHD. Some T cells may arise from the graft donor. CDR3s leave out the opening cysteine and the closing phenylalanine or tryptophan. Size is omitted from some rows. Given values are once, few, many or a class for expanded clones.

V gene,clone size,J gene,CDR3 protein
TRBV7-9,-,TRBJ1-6,ASSSRAGDSYNSPLH
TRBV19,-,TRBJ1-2,ASRQGEQSKAGYYGYT
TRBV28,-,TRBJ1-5,ASSLVGGQPQH
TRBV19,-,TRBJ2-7,ASSSSSGQGEKQY
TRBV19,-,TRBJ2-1,AASPGQGPVEQF
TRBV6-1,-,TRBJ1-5,ASSELTGVNQPQH
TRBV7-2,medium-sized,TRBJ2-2,ASSLDSGGMMGELF
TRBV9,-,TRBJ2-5,ASSLRAGGKDQETQY
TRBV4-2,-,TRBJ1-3,ASSQDISQALSGNTIY
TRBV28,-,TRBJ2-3,ASRFQGQGTDTQY
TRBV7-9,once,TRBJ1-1,ASSNLPRVLNTEAF
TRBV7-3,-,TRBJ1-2,ASSLTGRGLGGYT
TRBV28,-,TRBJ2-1,ASSLGTGNNEQF
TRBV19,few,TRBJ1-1,ASSTRARSEAF
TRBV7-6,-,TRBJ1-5,ASSLDGAGVVGGNQPQH
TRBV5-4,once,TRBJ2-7,ASSPRTGEYEQY
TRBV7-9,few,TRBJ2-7,ASQATTDSYEQY
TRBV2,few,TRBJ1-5,ASSPYYMGNQPQH
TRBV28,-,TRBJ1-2,ASSFSLGLNYGYT
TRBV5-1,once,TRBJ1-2,ASSLAGRQGPSNYGYT
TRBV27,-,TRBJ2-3,ASSLTGEGSSLSTDTQY
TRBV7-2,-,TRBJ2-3,ASSLVGTSGAGPDTQY
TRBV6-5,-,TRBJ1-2,ASSWGQHSNYGYT
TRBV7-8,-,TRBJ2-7,ASSLGVRLIAEQY
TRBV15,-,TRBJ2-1,ATSRSAGGVWNEQF
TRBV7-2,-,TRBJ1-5,ASSTQGADSNQPQH
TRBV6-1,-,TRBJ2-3,ASSEPGLAGSTDTQY
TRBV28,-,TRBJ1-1,ASKGWSTEAF
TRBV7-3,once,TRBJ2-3,ASSLWGGTDTQY
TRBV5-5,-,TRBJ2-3,ASSQGTARTDTQY
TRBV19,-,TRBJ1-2,ASQTAGHANYGYT
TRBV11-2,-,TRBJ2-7,ASSLGDSYEQY
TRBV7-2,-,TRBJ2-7,ASSRDRGANEQY
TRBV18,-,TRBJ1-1,ASSPIGGFGNTEAF
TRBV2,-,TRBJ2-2,ASYGLAGATGELF
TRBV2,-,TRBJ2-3,ASSERRSTTDTQY
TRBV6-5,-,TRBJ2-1,ASSYTMTGFYNEQF
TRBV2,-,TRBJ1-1,ASRNRGNTEAF